The source of this T cell receptor beta chain is a study of naive and memory T cell subsets. Findings of the study overall: Far more TCRs reportedly came from tuberculin skin test site biopsies.

The SP2 primer and nested alpha and beta constant region primers amplified ligated cDNA in four rounds. TCRdb reprocessed the UMI-ligation and nested PCR reads via MiXCR and lists one record per CDR3 protein. The table shows over 11,000 distinct CDR3 sequences, with less than 5.5% occurring only once. Treatment meaning: skin biopsy from PPD injection site in Mantoux-positive individual. An oligonucleotide containing a UMI was ligated to the 3' end of TCR cDNA. Biopsied sites were PPD injections in people with a positive Mantoux test. Germline CDR1 reads LGHNA; CDR2 reads YSLEER. The J segment lost 3 bases and the V segment lost 4 bases, leaving 4 bases of the junction unmatched. This CDR3 has 14 amino acids. This clonotype was observed at least ten times. Its specificity is not known.

The sequence came from an adult in good health. The chain combines TRBV4-3 with TRBJ2-3, with TRBD1 identical over 7 bases. The specimen comprised skin, sampled from a tuberculin skin test site. The CDR3 sequence is CASSRSGQTDTQYF. CDR3 DNA sequence: TGCGCCAGCAGCCGATCGGGACAGACAGATACGCAGTATTTT.